Shown below are 7 T cell receptor beta chains from a single sample sequenced in a study of T cell changes during pregnancy in multiple sclerosis. TCRdb's copy holds only in-frame clones and misses some; the assay was immunoSEQ multiplex PCR. Of 60,000 or so clones in the sample, just under 95% were seen once. Specimen: CD4+ T cells from peripheral blood mononuclear cells, collected before pregnancy. The receptors here all came from a female donor with multiple sclerosis, enrolled in a pregnancy study.

The rearrangement links TRBV30 to TRBJ2-3, with D maybe TRBD1 (5 bases). The germline CDR1 and CDR2 sequences are GTSNPN and SVGIG (reference sequence). The CDR3 sequence is 15 residues long. Trimming removed 1 base at V and 0 bases at J, with 11 bases between. The CDR3 DNA reads TGTGCCTGGAGTGCACAGGCCTCTAGCACAGATACGCAGTATTTT. This encodes CAWSAQASSTDTQYF.

The genes are TRBV11-1 and TRBJ2-7; TRBD2 is a possible D gene (5 bases). Trimming pared 6 bases from V and 3 bases from J, leaving 12 bases between. CDR1 is SGHAT, CDR2 FQDESV, per germline (reference sequence). This CDR3 is built from 13 residues. The CDR3 DNA reads as TGTGCCAGCAGATCGTTCGGGAACTACGAGCAGTACTTC. It specifies CASRSFGNYEQYF.

Of note for this clone: Germline is not matched at one junction end, which may reflect a read error. The chain uses TRBV2 and TRBJ1-5; D might be TRBD1 (5 bases). In germline, CDR1 is SNHLY, CDR2 FYNNEI. The CDR3 has 13 residues. The CDR3 nucleotides are TGTGCCAGCAGGGAAGACAGTGATCAGCCCCAGCATTTT. This gives the protein CASREDSDQPQHF.

The rearrangement joins TRBV28 to TRBJ2-7, with 10 positions matching TRBD1. The CDR3 covers 15 residues. Germline lookup yields CDR1 MDHEN and CDR2 SYDVKM. The ends lost 1 base at V and 7 bases at J; junction bases unmatched: 7. For the CDR3, the DNA is TGTGCCAGCAGTTTATCCGGGACAGGGGTTTTAGAGCAGTACTTC. It is translated as CASSLSGTGVLEQYF.

This clone appeared a single time. The chain links TRBV5-4 to TRBJ2-7; TRBD2 agrees at 11 bases. CDR1 is SGHNT, CDR2 YYREEE, per germline (reference sequence). The CDR3 runs to 14 residues. Losses at the gene ends were 5 bases for V and 2 bases for J; bases not matched to a gene: 3. In DNA form, the CDR3 reads TGTGCCAGCAGGACTAGCGGGGTTACCTACGAGCAGTACTTC. It is translated as CASRTSGVTYEQYF. The full variable domain, with the rest looked up from reference TRBV5-4 and TRBJ2-7, is ETGVTQSPTHLIKTRGQQVTLRCSSQSGHNTVSWYQQALGQGPQFIFQYYREEENGRGNFPPRFSGLQFPNYSSELNVNALELDDSALYLCASRTSGVTYEQYFGPGTRLTVT.

V usage is TRBV10-2 and J usage is TRBJ2-1, with 9 bases lining up with TRBD2. This CDR3 is 13 amino acids long. CDR1 is WSHSY and CDR2 is SAAADI in the germline V gene. Trimming at V came to 2 bases and at J to 10 bases, leaving 3 bases not matched to a gene. The CDR3 region is CASSERAGGEQFF. In DNA form, the CDR3 reads TGCGCCAGCAGTGAGAGGGCGGGAGGGGAGCAGTTCTTC.

A single count supports this clone. The genes are TRBV21-1 and TRBJ2-2; TRBD2 reflects the table's D call only, with no check against the DNA. TRBV21-1 is an annotated pseudogene. The CDR3 totals 15 residues. The CDR3 spells CASTGGGLSTGELFF. CDR3 in DNA: TGTGCCAGCACCGGGGGAGGGTTAAGCACCGGGGAGCTGTTTTTT.